The next 17 T cell receptor beta chains were all read from a single sample in a study of fetal regulatory T cell absence and autoimmunity. This table comes from immunoSEQ multiplex PCR, and its TCRdb copy is limited to in-frame clones, with some not included. The table includes 95,000 to 100,000 clones, roughly 78% detected once. The material sequenced was pancreas tissue. The source of these receptors is a male donor with IPEX syndrome.

The rearrangement uses TRBV7-2 and TRBJ1-1, with TRBD1 matching 7 bases. CDR1 is SGHTA and CDR2 is FQGNSA in the germline V gene. The CDR3 runs to 13 residues. The junction had 3 bases not matched to a gene; V was cut back by 0 bases and J by 8 bases. The CDR3 region is CASSLALGGEAFF. The CDR3 DNA reads TGTGCCAGCAGCTTAGCGTTAGGGGGCGAAGCTTTCTTT.

The J gene is TRBJ2-2, the V gene TRBV19; a weak D match, TRBD1 (6 bases). Germline CDR1 is LNHDA and CDR2 is SQIVND (reference sequence). The CDR3 is 15 amino acids. Trimming removed 6 bases at V and 5 bases at J, with 16 bases between. The DNA for the CDR3 is TGTGCCAGTAGGGAGTGGCAGGGGAGAACCGGGGAGCTGTTTTTT. Translation: CASREWQGRTGELFF.

Only a few counts were recorded for this clone. This chain joins TRBV5-1 and TRBJ1-6, with D unclear. CDR1 is SGHRS, CDR2 YFSETQ, per germline. Trimming took 4 bases from V and 5 from J, leaving 13 bases between them. The CDR3 has 15 amino acids. The CDR3: CASSPRDIDNSPLHF. For the CDR3, the DNA is TGCGCCAGCAGCCCCCGGGATATCGATAATTCACCCCTCCACTTT. The whole variable domain, filled in from reference TRBV5-1 and TRBJ1-6, reads KAGVTQTPRYLIKTRGQQVTLSCSPISGHRSVSWYQQTPGQGLQFLFEYFSETQRNKGNFPGRFSGRQFSNSRSEMNVSTLELGDSALYLCASSPRDIDNSPLHFGNGTRLTVT.

This sequence joins TRBV6-5 and TRBJ2-1; D call uncertain. With 0 bases removed from V and 6 bases from J, the gap between germline ends came to 12 bases. CDR3 length equals 15 residues. CDR1 and CDR2 from the germline V gene are MNHEY and SVGAGI. The CDR3 here is CASSYSAAWANEQFF. The CDR3, as DNA: TGTGCCAGCAGTTACTCAGCCGCTTGGGCCAATGAGCAGTTCTTC.

The chain links TRBV6-5 to TRBJ2-7, with unresolved D. There are 15 residues in the CDR3. V was shortened by 0 bases and J by 2 bases, with 11 bases between the two germline ends. Looked up from germline, CDR1 is MNHEY and CDR2 is SVGAGI. This CDR3 reads CASSYSGLLAYEQYF. CDR3 bases: TGTGCCAGCAGTTACTCGGGTCTCCTCGCCTACGAGCAGTACTTC.

The chain employs TRBV25-1 and TRBJ2-2, with 10 bases identical to TRBD2. The CDR3 runs to 15 residues. Germline CDR1 is MGHDK and CDR2 is SYGVNS. V gave up 2 bases and J gave up 3 bases; unmatched junction bases: 0. For the CDR3, the DNA is TGTGCCAGCAGTGAACTAGCGGGAGACACCGGGGAGCTGTTTTTT. Amino acid sequence: CASSELAGDTGELFF.

V gene TRBV19 combines with J gene TRBJ2-7; weak D call: TRBD2 (6 bases). Between the trimmed V and J ends, which lost 4 bases and 1 base, there was a span of 14 bases. CDR3 length equals 15 residues. Germline V lookup: CDR1 LNHDA, CDR2 SQIVND (reference sequence). This CDR3 reads CASSTEGGMSYEQYF. DNA of the CDR3: TGTGCCAGTAGTACGGAAGGCGGGATGTCCTACGAGCAGTACTTC.

The chain couples TRBV29-1 to TRBJ1-1; 8 nucleotides align to TRBD1. V was clipped by 7 bases and J by 3 bases; unmatched bases: 7. This CDR3 comprises 13 residues. In germline, CDR1 is SQVTM, CDR2 ANQGSEA. DNA for the CDR3: TGCAGCGCGGACAGGGAACGGGACACTGAAGCTTTCTTT. Protein: CSADRERDTEAFF.

The chain recombines TRBV2 with TRBJ2-7; TRBD1 matches at 7 bases. The CDR3 has 15 residues. CDR1 is SNHLY, CDR2 FYNNEI, per germline. After removal of 6 bases from V and 2 bases from J, the junction contained 10 bases not matched to a gene. This chain's CDR3 is CASRQEVGQTYEQYF. In DNA, the CDR3 is TGTGCCAGCAGACAGGAGGTGGGACAGACCTACGAGCAGTACTTC.

The J gene is TRBJ2-1, the V gene TRBV30; 8 positions agree with TRBD1. CDR3 length equals 15 residues. CDR1 and CDR2 (germline): GTSNPN, SVGIG (reference sequence). V lost 5 bases and J lost 3; bases outside the gene matches: 9. The CDR3: CAWQDGTGDYNEQFF. For the CDR3, the DNA is TGTGCCTGGCAGGACGGGACAGGTGACTACAATGAGCAGTTCTTC.

The genes are TRBV5-1 and TRBJ2-3, with D unclear. Trimming took 0 bases from V and 4 from J, leaving 9 bases between them. Per the germline V gene, CDR1 is SGHRS and CDR2 is YFSETQ. The CDR3 consists of 14 residues. CDR3 DNA sequence: TGCGCCAGCAGCTTGGTGACGCGACCAGATACGCAGTATTTT. As protein: CASSLVTRPDTQYF.

The chain links TRBV5-6 to TRBJ1-1; D is unclear. The ends were cut back, 4 bases at V and 3 bases at J, with 4 bases in the middle. Germline V gene data show CDR1 as SGHDT and CDR2 as YYEEEE. The length of the CDR3 is 11 residues. The CDR3 DNA reads as TGTGCCAGCAGCGCTTACACTGAAGCTTTCTTT. It encodes CASSAYTEAFF.

The chain carries TRBV30 and TRBJ2-3; the D is unclear. The length of the CDR3 is 12 residues. Germline CDR1 GTSNPN, CDR2 SVGIG (reference sequence). V lost 1 base, J lost 0 bases, and 2 bases lay in between. CDR3 nucleotides: TGTGCCTGGAGTGCAAGCACAGATACGCAGTATTTT. This gives the protein CAWSASTDTQYF.

J is TRBJ2-1 and V is TRBV13; D is possibly TRBD1 (5 bases). V was cut by 5 bases and J by 8 bases, with 22 bases left in between. The CDR3 loop spans 16 amino acids. The germline V gene encodes CDR1 PRHDT and CDR2 FYEKMQ (reference sequence). CDR3 protein: CASSPVGQGFWDEQFF. CDR3 in DNA: TGTGCCAGCAGCCCCGTCGGGCAGGGCTTTTGGGATGAGCAGTTCTTC.

The rearrangement joins TRBV11-2 to TRBJ1-4; 11 bases line up with TRBD1. CDR1 is SGHAT, CDR2 FQNNGV, per germline. This CDR3 contains 15 residues. Trimming removed 5 bases from V and 8 bases from J; junction bases left unmatched: 7. CDR3 amino acids: CASSPGTGGREKLFF. CDR3 sequence (DNA): TGTGCCAGCAGCCCCGGGACAGGGGGGAGAGAAAAACTGTTTTTT.

The chain joins TRBV4-1 to TRBJ2-7, with unresolved D. Trimming left V 0 bases short and J 5 bases short, with 2 bases between. The CDR3 is 11 amino acids. Germline loops: CDR1 MGHRA, CDR2 YSYEKL. CDR3 residues: CASSQEDEQYF. In nucleotides, the CDR3 is TGCGCCAGCAGCCAAGAAGACGAGCAGTACTTC.

The CDR3 sequence: CASSGASAGGYGYTF. As DNA, the CDR3 is TGTGCCAGCAGCGGCGCATCGGCAGGGGGCTATGGCTACACCTTC. The chain recombines TRBV9 with TRBJ1-2, with 7 bases that match TRBD1. The CDR3 length is 15 residues. V lost 3 bases, J lost 4 bases, and 9 bases stayed unmatched. Germline V lookup: CDR1 SGDLS, CDR2 YYNGEE.